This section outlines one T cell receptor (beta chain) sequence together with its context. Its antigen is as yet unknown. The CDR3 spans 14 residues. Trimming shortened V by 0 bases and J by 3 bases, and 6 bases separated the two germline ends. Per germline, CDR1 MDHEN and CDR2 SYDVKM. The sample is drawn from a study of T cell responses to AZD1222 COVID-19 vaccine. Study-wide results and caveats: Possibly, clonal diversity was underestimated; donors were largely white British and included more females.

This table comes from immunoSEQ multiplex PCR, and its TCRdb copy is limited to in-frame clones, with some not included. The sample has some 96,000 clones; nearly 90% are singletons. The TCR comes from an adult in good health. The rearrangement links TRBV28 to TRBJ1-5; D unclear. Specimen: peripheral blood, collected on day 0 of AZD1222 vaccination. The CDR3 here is CASSLWQDNQPQHF. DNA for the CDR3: TGTGCCAGCAGTTTATGGCAAGACAATCAGCCCCAGCATTTT.